Listed below are T cell receptor beta chains from one sample, sequenced in a study of blood T cell repertoires in COVID-19. The protocol was immunoSEQ multiplex PCR, while the TCRdb copy is restricted to in-frame clones and leaves out a portion. The sample shows 20,000 to 25,000 clones, roughly 80% of them seen only once. The sequencing input was peripheral blood. The receptor source for this set is a woman older than 75 with acute or convalescent COVID-19. Both conserved end residues are part of each CDR3. The D gene is left open where the match is weak. The listing skips clone size in some rows; elsewhere it reads once, few, many or a size class.

clone_size j_call d_call v_call cdr3_aa cdr3_nt
. TRBJ2-7 TRBD1 TRBV11-3 CASSFGQGEVYEQYF TGTGCCAGCAGCTTTGGACAGGGAGAGGTCTACGAGCAGTACTTC
. TRBJ2-1 TRBD2 TRBV27 CASSLSGEGLNEQFF TGTGCCAGCAGTTTATCGGGGGAGGGCCTGAATGAGCAGTTCTTC
. TRBJ2-5 . TRBV6-1 CASSQGVAGFQETQYF TGTGCCAGCAGTCAAGGTGTGGCGGGTTTCCAAGAGACCCAGTACTTC
. TRBJ1-2 TRBD1 TRBV7-3 CASSQQGQGDGYTF TGTGCCAGCAGCCAGCAAGGACAGGGTGATGGCTACACCTTC
. TRBJ2-1 TRBD2 TRBV5-4 CASSSKTSGSYNEQFF TGTGCCAGCAGCTCGAAGACTAGCGGGAGTTATAATGAGCAGTTCTTC
. TRBJ1-6 . TRBV9 CASSPQTGNSPLHF TGTGCCAGCAGCCCGCAAACAGGGAACTCACCCCTCCACTTT
. TRBJ2-2 TRBD2 TRBV5-1 CASSSEGLAGFGGELFF TGCGCCAGCAGCTCCGAAGGACTAGCGGGATTCGGCGGGGAGCTGTTTTTT
few TRBJ1-1 . TRBV18 CASSPSGVWNTEAFF TGTGCCAGCTCTCCCTCAGGGGTTTGGAACACTGAAGCTTTCTTT
. TRBJ1-5 . TRBV30 CAWSDGQGNNQPQHF TGTGCCTGGAGTGATGGGCAGGGAAACAATCAGCCCCAGCATTTT
. TRBJ1-1 TRBD1 TRBV7-9 CASSSTGGGSSTEAFF TGTGCCAGCAGCTCTACAGGGGGCGGGAGTAGCACTGAAGCTTTCTTT
. TRBJ1-5 . TRBV24-1 CATSDGRGASNQPQHF TGTGCCACCAGTGATGGCAGGGGCGCGAGCAATCAGCCCCAGCATTTT
. TRBJ1-5 TRBD1 TRBV27 CASSLGQRTHQPQHF TGTGCCAGCAGTCTGGGACAGCGAACCCATCAGCCCCAGCATTTT
. TRBJ2-4 TRBD1 TRBV19 CASSINRGYIQYF TGTGCCAGTAGTATAAACAGGGGTTACATTCAGTACTTC
. TRBJ2-1 . TRBV19 CASSIGLEGEQFF TGTGCCAGTAGTATTGGTCTTGAGGGTGAGCAGTTCTTC
. TRBJ2-1 TRBD2 TRBV4-1 CASSHPGLAGGPNNNEQFF TGCGCCAGCAGCCACCCGGGACTAGCGGGAGGCCCCAACAACAATGAGCAGTTCTTC
. TRBJ1-2 TRBD1 TRBV19 CASRSEDRGYLYGYTF TGTGCCAGTAGATCTGAGGACAGGGGGTATCTATACGGCTACACCTTC
. TRBJ2-1 TRBD1 TRBV9 CASSSQTGAFEQFF TGTGCCAGCAGCTCACAGACAGGGGCTTTTGAGCAGTTCTTC
few TRBJ2-7 . TRBV2 CASSGEWYEQYF TGTGCCAGCAGTGGGGAGTGGTACGAGCAGTACTTC
few TRBJ1-1 . TRBV2 CASSEVRVGNTEAFF TGTGCCAGCAGTGAAGTCAGGGTGGGGAACACTGAAGCTTTCTTT
. TRBJ2-7 TRBD1 TRBV11-2 CASSLNRGQAAYEQYF TGTGCCAGCAGCTTAAATAGGGGACAGGCTGCCTACGAGCAGTACTTC
once TRBJ1-2 TRBD1 TRBV19 CASSSSTGGLIDYGYTF TGTGCCAGTAGTTCTAGTACAGGGGGCCTTATCGATTATGGCTACACCTTC
once TRBJ2-3 TRBD2 TRBV29-1 CSVDTSASPDTQYF TGCAGCGTTGATACTAGCGCATCTCCAGATACGCAGTATTTT